This TCR beta chain was captured by sequencing in a study of CD8+ T cells in alopecia areata. CDR3 length: 17 residues. Germline CDR1 SGDLS, CDR2 YYNGEE. Trimming at V came to 3 bases and at J to 3 bases, leaving 12 bases not matched to a gene. RNA was extracted and reverse transcribed into cDNA as the sequencing template. Measured with immunoSEQ multiplex PCR; TCRdb has only the in-frame clones, and not every one. This sample has some 150,000 clones, with less than 65% found just once. The sequenced sample consisted of CD8+ T cells sorted from blood. The chain is built from TRBV9 and TRBJ2-3, with 8 bases fitting TRBD2. This receptor was identified in a human donor in good health. This CDR3 is CASSAGGAGGGTDTQYF. The CDR3 coding sequence is TGTGCCAGCAGCGCCGGGGGGGCAGGCGGAGGGACAGATACGCAGTATTTT.